Below, 5 T cell receptor beta chains from the same sample are listed, as sequenced in a study of cytomegalovirus exposure and HLA in healthy donors. The PCR made use of 60 Vbeta and 13 Jbeta primers. Sequenced by immunoSEQ multiplex PCR; TCRdb stores in-frame clones only, minus some. The data contain 55,000 to 85,000 clones, approximately 80% of them singletons. Specimen: PBMCs. The receptors shown here come from a young man in good health and CMV-seropositive.

This clone was counted a single time. This rearrangement joins TRBV30 to TRBJ1-2, with 7 bases that match TRBD1. The V segment lost 0 bases and the J segment 8 bases; nucleotides outside the gene matches: 6. CDR3 length equals 13 residues. Germline-derived CDR1 and CDR2 are GTSNPN and SVGIG (reference sequence). DNA of the CDR3: TGTGCCTGGAGTGTCGCAGGGGGTAACGGCTACACCTTC. This translates into CAWSVAGGNGYTF.

As concerns this clone: Since the CDR3 does not end with the conserved phenylalanine or tryptophan, this likely comes from a read error. The limits of the CDR3 on the DNA are not certain, so only TCRdb's listed CDR3 is given. CDR3 amino acids: CASSSLTGLTA. V and J are TRBV6-1 and TRBJ1-2; TRBD1, the table's D call, was not compared with the DNA. Both ends counted, the CDR3 spans 11 residues. Germline values: CDR1 MNHNS, CDR2 SASEGT.

The chain recombines TRBV30 with TRBJ2-1, with 9 bases identical to TRBD1. In germline, CDR1 is GTSNPN, CDR2 SVGIG (reference sequence). V was pared by 0 bases and J by 7 bases, with 4 bases of the junction left unmatched. The CDR3 is made up of 14 amino acids. The CDR3 here is CAWSVGGTGNEQFF. The DNA of the CDR3 is TGTGCCTGGAGTGTAGGAGGGACAGGGAATGAGCAGTTCTTC.

This chain links TRBV28 with TRBJ2-7, with 7 bases lining up with TRBD1. V lost 6 bases, J lost 3 bases, and 5 bases stayed unmatched. CDR1 is MDHEN, CDR2 SYDVKM, per germline. The length of the CDR3 is 13 residues. CDR3 region: CASSLGQSYEQYF. The CDR3 bases are TGTGCCAGCAGCCTGGGACAGAGCTACGAGCAGTACTTC.

J is TRBJ2-3 and V is TRBV13, with TRBD2 matching 7 bases. This CDR3 spans 13 amino acids. Germline V gene data show CDR1 as PRHDT and CDR2 as FYEKMQ (reference sequence). V shed 5 bases and J 5 bases; nucleotides not matched to a gene: 4. In DNA form, the CDR3 reads TGTGCCAGCAGCATAAGGACTAGAGATACGCAGTATTTT. This codes for CASSIRTRDTQYF.